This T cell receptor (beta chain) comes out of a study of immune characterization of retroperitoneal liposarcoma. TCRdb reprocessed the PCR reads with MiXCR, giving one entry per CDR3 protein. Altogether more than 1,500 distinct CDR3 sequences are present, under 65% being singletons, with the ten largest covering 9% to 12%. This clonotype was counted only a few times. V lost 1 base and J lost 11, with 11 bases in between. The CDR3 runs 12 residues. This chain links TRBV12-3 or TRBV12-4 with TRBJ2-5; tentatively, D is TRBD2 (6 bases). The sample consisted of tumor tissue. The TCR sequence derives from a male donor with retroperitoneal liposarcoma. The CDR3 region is CASSLVPGEQYF. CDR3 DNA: TGTGCCAGCAGTTTAGTGCCGGGGGAGCAGTACTTC.